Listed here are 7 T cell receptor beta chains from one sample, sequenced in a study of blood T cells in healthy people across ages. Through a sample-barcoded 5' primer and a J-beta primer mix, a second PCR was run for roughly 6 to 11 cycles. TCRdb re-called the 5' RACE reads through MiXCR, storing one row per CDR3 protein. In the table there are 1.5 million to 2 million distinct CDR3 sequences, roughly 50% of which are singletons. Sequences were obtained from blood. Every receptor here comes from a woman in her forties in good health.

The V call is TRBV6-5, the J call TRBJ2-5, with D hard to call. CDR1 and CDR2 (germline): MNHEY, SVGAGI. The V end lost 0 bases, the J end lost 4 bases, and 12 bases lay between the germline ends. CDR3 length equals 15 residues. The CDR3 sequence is CASSYSTGSLETQYF. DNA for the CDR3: TGTGCCAGCAGTTACTCGACGGGTAGCTTAGAGACCCAGTACTTC.

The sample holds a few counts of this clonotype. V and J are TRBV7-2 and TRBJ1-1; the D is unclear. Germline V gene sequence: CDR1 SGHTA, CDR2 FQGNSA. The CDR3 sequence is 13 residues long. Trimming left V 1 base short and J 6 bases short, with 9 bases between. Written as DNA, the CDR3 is TGTGCCAGCAGCTTAGGGGCTGCCCCTGAAGCTTTCTTT. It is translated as CASSLGAAPEAFF.

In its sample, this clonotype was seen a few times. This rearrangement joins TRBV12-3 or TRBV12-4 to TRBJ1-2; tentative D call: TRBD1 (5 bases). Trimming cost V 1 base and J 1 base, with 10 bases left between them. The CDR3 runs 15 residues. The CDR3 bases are TGTGCCAGCAGTTTAGTCGGGGGAGGTAACTATGGCTACACCTTC. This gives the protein CASSLVGGGNYGYTF.

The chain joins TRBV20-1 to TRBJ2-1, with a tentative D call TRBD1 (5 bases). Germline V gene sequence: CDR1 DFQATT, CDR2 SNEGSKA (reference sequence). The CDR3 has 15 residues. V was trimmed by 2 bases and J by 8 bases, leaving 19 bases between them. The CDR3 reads CSARSVGRVVDEQFF. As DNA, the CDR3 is TGCAGTGCTAGATCCGTGGGCAGGGTGGTTGATGAGCAGTTCTTC.

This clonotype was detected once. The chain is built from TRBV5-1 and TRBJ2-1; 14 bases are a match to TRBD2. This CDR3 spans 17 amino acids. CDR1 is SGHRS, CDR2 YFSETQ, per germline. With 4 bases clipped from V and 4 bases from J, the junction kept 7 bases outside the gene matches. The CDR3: CASSRGTSGGTYNEQFF. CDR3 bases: TGCGCCAGCAGCCGCGGGACTAGCGGGGGCACATACAATGAGCAGTTCTTC. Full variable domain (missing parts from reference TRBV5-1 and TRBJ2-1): KAGVTQTPRYLIKTRGQQVTLSCSPISGHRSVSWYQQTPGQGLQFLFEYFSETQRNKGNFPGRFSGRQFSNSRSEMNVSTLELGDSALYLCASSRGTSGGTYNEQFFGPGTRLTVL.

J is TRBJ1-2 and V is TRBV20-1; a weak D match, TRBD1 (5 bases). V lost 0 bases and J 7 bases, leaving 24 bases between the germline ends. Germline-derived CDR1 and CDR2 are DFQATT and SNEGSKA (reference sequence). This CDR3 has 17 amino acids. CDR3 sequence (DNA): TGCAGTGCTAGAGATCCGACAGATCTGCCCCAACGAGGTGGCTACACCTTC. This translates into CSARDPTDLPQRGGYTF.

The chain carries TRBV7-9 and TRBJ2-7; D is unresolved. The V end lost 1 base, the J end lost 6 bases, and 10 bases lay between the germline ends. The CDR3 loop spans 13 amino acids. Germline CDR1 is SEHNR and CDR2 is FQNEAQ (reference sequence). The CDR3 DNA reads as TGTGCCAGCAGCTTAGACACTTACAGCGAGCAGTACTTC. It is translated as CASSLDTYSEQYF.